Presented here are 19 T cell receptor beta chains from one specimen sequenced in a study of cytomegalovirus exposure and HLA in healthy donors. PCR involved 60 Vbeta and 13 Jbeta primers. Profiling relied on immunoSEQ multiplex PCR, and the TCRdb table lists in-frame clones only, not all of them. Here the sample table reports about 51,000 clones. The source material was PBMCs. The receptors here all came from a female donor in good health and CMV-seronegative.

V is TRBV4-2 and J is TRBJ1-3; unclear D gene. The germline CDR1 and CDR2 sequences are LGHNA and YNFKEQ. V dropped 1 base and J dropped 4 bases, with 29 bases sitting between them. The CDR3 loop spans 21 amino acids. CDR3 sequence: CASSQARSLGANPGPGNTIYF. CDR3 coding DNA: TGTGCCAGCAGCCAAGCTCGGTCTCTGGGAGCCAACCCTGGGCCCGGAAACACCATATATTTT.

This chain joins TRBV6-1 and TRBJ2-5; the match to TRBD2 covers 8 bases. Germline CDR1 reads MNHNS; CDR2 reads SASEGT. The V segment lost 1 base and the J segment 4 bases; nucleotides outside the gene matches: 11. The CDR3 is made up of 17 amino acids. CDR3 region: CASSEERSGSWRETQYF. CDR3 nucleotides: TGTGCCAGCAGTGAAGAGCGCAGCGGGAGTTGGCGAGAGACCCAGTACTTC.

The chain's CDR3 is CSVEPVGGGYTF. The CDR3 nucleotides are TGCAGCGTTGAGCCTGTGGGGGGTGGCTACACCTTC. The J gene is TRBJ1-2, the V gene TRBV29-1; D possibly corresponds to TRBD1 (5 bases). The CDR3 spans 12 residues. Germline V gives CDR1 SQVTM, CDR2 ANQGSEA. V lost 3 bases to trimming and J lost 7 bases, with 12 bases between them.

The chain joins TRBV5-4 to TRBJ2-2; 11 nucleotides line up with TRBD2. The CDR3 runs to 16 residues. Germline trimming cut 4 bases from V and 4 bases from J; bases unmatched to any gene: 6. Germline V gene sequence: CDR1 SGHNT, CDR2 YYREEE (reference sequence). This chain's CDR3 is CASSQYSGGGTGELFF. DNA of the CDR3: TGTGCCAGCAGCCAATATAGCGGGGGGGGCACCGGGGAGCTGTTTTTT.

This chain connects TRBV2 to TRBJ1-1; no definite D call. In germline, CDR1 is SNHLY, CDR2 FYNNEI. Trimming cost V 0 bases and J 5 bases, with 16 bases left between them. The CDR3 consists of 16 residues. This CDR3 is CASSEALQRALTEAFF. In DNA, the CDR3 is TGTGCCAGCAGTGAAGCGCTTCAGAGGGCGTTGACTGAAGCTTTCTTT.

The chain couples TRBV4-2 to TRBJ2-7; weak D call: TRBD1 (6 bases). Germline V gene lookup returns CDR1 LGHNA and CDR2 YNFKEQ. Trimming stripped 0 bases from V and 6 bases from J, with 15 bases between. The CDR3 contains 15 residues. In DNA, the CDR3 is TGTGCCAGCAGCCAAGACGGAACAGGGTGGGCCGAGCAGTACTTC. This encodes CASSQDGTGWAEQYF.

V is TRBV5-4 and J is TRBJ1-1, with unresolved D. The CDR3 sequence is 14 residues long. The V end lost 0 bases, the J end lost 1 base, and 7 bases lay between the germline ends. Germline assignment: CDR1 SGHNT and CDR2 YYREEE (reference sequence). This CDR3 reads CASSLAAENTEAFF. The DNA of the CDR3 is TGTGCCAGCAGCTTGGCCGCGGAGAACACTGAAGCTTTCTTT.

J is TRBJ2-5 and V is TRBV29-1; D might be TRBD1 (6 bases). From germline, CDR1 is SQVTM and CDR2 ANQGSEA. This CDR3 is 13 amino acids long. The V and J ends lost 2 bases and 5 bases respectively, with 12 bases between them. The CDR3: CSVEYGQGETQYF. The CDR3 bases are TGCAGCGTTGAATACGGTCAGGGGGAGACCCAGTACTTC.

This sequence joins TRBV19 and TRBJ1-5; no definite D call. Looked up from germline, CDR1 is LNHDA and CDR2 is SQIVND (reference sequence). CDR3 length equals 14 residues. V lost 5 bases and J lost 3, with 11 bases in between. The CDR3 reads CASSWRGPNQPQHF. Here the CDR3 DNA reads TGTGCCAGTAGTTGGCGAGGGCCCAATCAGCCCCAGCATTTT.

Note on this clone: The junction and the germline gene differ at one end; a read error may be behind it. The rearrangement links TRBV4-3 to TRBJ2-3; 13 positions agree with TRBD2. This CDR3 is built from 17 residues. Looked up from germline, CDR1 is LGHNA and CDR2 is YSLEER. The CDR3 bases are TGCGCCAGCAGTCAAGATGGGACTAGCGGGGGCACAGATACGCAGTATTTT. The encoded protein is CASSQDGTSGGTDTQYF.

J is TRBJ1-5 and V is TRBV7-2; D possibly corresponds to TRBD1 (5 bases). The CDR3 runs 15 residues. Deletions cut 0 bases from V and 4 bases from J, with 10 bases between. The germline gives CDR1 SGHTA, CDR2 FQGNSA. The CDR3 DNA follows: TGTGCCAGCAGCTTAGCGGGGAGGGGAAATCAGCCCCAGCATTTT. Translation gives CASSLAGRGNQPQHF.

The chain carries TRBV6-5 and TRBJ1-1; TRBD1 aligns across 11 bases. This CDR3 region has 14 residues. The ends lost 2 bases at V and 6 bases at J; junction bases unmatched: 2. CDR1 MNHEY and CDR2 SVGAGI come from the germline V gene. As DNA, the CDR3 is TGTGCCAGCAGTTACCAGGGACAGGGGGCTGAAGCTTTCTTT. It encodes CASSYQGQGAEAFF.

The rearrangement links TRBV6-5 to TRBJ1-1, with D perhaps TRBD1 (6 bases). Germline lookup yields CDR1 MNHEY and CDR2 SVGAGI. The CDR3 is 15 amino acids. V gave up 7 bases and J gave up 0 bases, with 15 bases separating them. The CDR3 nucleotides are TGTGCCAGCAAACTTGGACAGCTTATGAACACTGAAGCTTTCTTT. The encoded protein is CASKLGQLMNTEAFF.

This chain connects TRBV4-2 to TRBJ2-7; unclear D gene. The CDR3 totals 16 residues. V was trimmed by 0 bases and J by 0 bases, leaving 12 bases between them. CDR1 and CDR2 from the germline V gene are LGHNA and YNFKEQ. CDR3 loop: CASSQDTADASYEQYF. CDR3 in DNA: TGTGCCAGCAGCCAAGATACGGCGGATGCCTCCTACGAGCAGTACTTC.

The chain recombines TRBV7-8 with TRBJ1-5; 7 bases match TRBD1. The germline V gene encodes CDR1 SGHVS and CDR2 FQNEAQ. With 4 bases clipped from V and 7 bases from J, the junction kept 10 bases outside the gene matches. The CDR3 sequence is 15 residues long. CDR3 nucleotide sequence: TGTGCCAGCAGCTCCGACAGGGTCGGAGTACAGCCCCAGCATTTT. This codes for CASSSDRVGVQPQHF.

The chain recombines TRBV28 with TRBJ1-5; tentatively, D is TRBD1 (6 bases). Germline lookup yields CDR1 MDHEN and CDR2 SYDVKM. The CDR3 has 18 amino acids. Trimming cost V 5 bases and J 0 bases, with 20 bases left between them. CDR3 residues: CASSPGGAADYSNQPQHF. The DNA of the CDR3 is TGTGCCAGCAGTCCCGGGGGGGCAGCAGATTATAGCAATCAGCCCCAGCATTTT.

The chain's CDR3 is CASGLVLQGLNEKLFF. CDR3 bases: TGTGCTAGTGGTTTGGTACTCCAGGGTTTAAATGAAAAACTGTTTTTT. The V and J genes are TRBV12-5 and TRBJ1-4, with a tentative D call TRBD1 (5 bases). Germline V gene lookup returns CDR1 LGHNT and CDR2 FRNRAP. The CDR3 is 16 residues long. Trimming pared 0 bases from V and 5 bases from J, leaving 13 bases between. Filled out from reference TRBV12-5 and TRBJ1-4, the complete variable domain reads DARVTQTPRHKVTEMGQEVTMRCQPILGHNTVFWYRQTMMQGLELLAYFRNRAPLDDSGMPKDRFSAEMPDATLATLKIQPSEPRDSAVYFCASGLVLQGLNEKLFFGSGTQLSVL.

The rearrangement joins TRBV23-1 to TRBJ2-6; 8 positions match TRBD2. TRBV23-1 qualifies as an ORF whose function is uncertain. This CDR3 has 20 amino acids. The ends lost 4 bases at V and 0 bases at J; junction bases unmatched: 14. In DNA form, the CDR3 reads TGCGCCAGCAGTCTTCCGGGGGGGGAAAAGGCTTACTCTGGGGCCAACGTCCTGACTTTC. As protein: CASSLPGGEKAYSGANVLTF.

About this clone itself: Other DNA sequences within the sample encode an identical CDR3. The CDR3 is CAWSGQGYTEAFF. DNA of the CDR3: TGTGCCTGGAGTGGGCAGGGGTACACTGAAGCTTTCTTT. The chain links TRBV30 to TRBJ1-1, with D maybe TRBD1 (6 bases). Germline V gives CDR1 GTSNPN, CDR2 SVGIG (reference sequence). Trimming took off 1 base at V and 3 bases at J, with 9 bases between the two ends. The CDR3 totals 13 residues.